These 14 T cell receptor beta chains share one sample of origin, sequenced in a study of cytomegalovirus exposure and HLA in healthy donors. PCR primers comprised 60 Vbeta and 13 Jbeta primers. Sequencing used immunoSEQ multiplex PCR; TCRdb keeps in-frame clones, though not all of them. The sample lists over 150,000 clones, under 85% occurring once. Input material: PBMCs. The source of these receptors is a male donor in good health and CMV-seronegative.

The table lists this clone with a count of one. Additional DNA sequences in this sample encode the identical CDR3. The rearrangement uses TRBV6-5 and TRBJ1-5; D gene uncertain. The V gene lost 6 bases and the J gene lost 0 bases, with 12 bases spanning the gap. Germline assignment: CDR1 MNHEY and CDR2 SVGAGI. The length of the CDR3 is 15 residues. In nucleotides, the CDR3 is TGTGCCAGCAGCCCAAGAGTTTATAGCAATCAGCCCCAGCATTTT. This codes for CASSPRVYSNQPQHF.

This clone was seen a single time. The chain is built from TRBV11-2 and TRBJ2-3; D gene uncertain. CDR1 SGHAT and CDR2 FQNNGV come from the germline V gene. The CDR3 loop spans 13 amino acids. V lost 3 bases, J lost 6 bases, and 10 bases lay in between. The CDR3 spells CASSFALADTQYF. CDR3 coding DNA: TGTGCCAGCAGCTTTGCCCTCGCGGATACGCAGTATTTT. The full variable domain, completed using reference TRBV11-2 and TRBJ2-3, is EAGVAQSPRYKIIEKRQSVAFWCNPISGHATLYWYQQILGQGPKLLIQFQNNGVVDDSQLPKDRFSAERLKGVDSTLKIQPAKLEDSAVYLCASSFALADTQYFGPGTRLTVL.

The genes are TRBV2 and TRBJ2-3; D remains ambiguous. The germline CDR1 and CDR2 sequences are SNHLY and FYNNEI. V was pared by 6 bases and J by 4 bases, with 11 bases between. CDR3 size: 13 residues. The CDR3 DNA reads as TGTGCCAGCAGGCAAGTTCGGGCAGATACGCAGTATTTT. Translation gives CASRQVRADTQYF.

The chain joins TRBV6-5 to TRBJ2-7; 7 positions agree with TRBD1. The CDR3 is 15 amino acids. V trimming: 0 bases; J trimming: 3 bases; junction bases outside the gene matches: 5. Germline lookup yields CDR1 MNHEY and CDR2 SVGAGI. The CDR3 bases are TGTGCCAGCAGTTACTCGAAACAGGGGCACTACGAGCAGTACTTC. Protein sequence: CASSYSKQGHYEQYF.

The sample holds a few counts of this clone. V usage is TRBV6-5 and J usage is TRBJ2-7; TRBD2 matches 10 bases. The junction had 2 bases not matched to a gene; V was cut back by 0 bases and J by 0 bases. The CDR3 loop spans 16 amino acids. Germline V CDR1 and CDR2: MNHEY, SVGAGI. DNA of the CDR3: TGTGCCAGCAGTTACTCCGCTAGCGGGAGCTCCTACGAGCAGTACTTC. Protein sequence: CASSYSASGSSYEQYF.

The rearrangement joins TRBV28 to TRBJ2-5; 10 bases agree with TRBD1. The DNA end is more similar to TRBJ2-7, so the J call may be wrong. The CDR3 is 15 residues long. CDR1 is MDHEN, CDR2 SYDVKM, per germline. CDR3 loop: CASTAGQGPSYEQYF. In DNA, the CDR3 is TGTGCCAGCACCGCGGGACAGGGGCCCTCCTACGAGCAGTACTTC.

The chain has TRBV9 and TRBJ2-1; TRBD2 matches at 10 bases. The CDR3 runs to 17 residues. The germline CDR1 and CDR2 sequences are SGDLS and YYNGEE. J gave up 9 bases and V 0 bases, and 12 bases lay outside the gene matches. As DNA, the CDR3 is TGTGCCAGCAGCGTAGATTCAGGGCTAGCGGGAGAGGTTGAGCAGTTCTTC. Translated, it gives CASSVDSGLAGEVEQFF.

V is TRBV6-5 and J is TRBJ2-3; D uncertain. V was clipped by 10 bases and J by 2 bases, with 13 bases between them. The CDR3 covers 13 residues. CDR1 MNHEY and CDR2 SVGAGI come from the germline V gene. CDR3 loop: CATTGPSTDTQYF. The CDR3 nucleotides read TGTGCCACCACGGGTCCTTCCACAGATACGCAGTATTTT.

This clone was seen only once. The chain recombines TRBV6-5 with TRBJ1-4; maybe TRBD1 (6 bases). The CDR3 consists of 15 residues. Germline CDR1 and CDR2: MNHEY and SVGAGI. Trimming took off 5 bases at V and 3 bases at J, with 13 bases between the two ends. This CDR3 reads CASSLTGLANEKLFF. The CDR3 DNA reads as TGTGCCAGCAGTCTCACAGGGCTGGCTAATGAAAAACTGTTTTTT.

This clone has just one count. The V call is TRBV7-2, the J call TRBJ2-7; D might be TRBD1 (6 bases). V lost 6 bases, J lost 8 bases, and 20 bases lay in between. The CDR3 runs 14 residues. Looked up from germline, CDR1 is SGHTA and CDR2 is FQGNSA. DNA for the CDR3: TGTGCCAGCAGACCGACAGGTATACCTACGAAGCAGTACTTC. This gives the protein CASRPTGIPTKQYF.

This chain connects TRBV6-6 to TRBJ1-3; weak D call: TRBD1 (5 bases). Germline loops: CDR1 MNHNY, CDR2 SVGAGI (reference sequence). V lost 6 bases to trimming and J lost 4 bases, with 16 bases between them. The CDR3 is 15 amino acids. The CDR3 loop is CASRRDSNLGNTIYF. CDR3 bases: TGTGCCAGCAGACGTGACAGTAATTTAGGAAACACCATATATTTT.

CDR3 nucleotides: TGTGCCAGCAGCCCCCGGATCGGGGGACCCAACTATGGCTACACCTTC. This gives the protein CASSPRIGGPNYGYTF. The chain couples TRBV7-9 to TRBJ1-2; D is possibly TRBD1 (5 bases). V lost 5 bases, J lost 2 bases, and 18 bases lay in between. The germline V gene has CDR1 SEHNR and CDR2 FQNEAQ (reference sequence). The CDR3 contains 16 residues.

The V call is TRBV19, the J call TRBJ2-5; D is undetermined. The tail of the sequence fits TRBJ2-7 better, so the J call may be wrong. Germline V gene sequence: CDR1 LNHDA, CDR2 SQIVND (reference sequence). This CDR3 is 13 amino acids long. CDR3 sequence reads: CASSSSIAYEQYF. CDR3 DNA: TGTGCCAGTAGTTCCTCGATTGCCTACGAGCAGTACTTC.

The gene calls are TRBV4-3 and TRBJ1-5; D not certain. V lost 4 bases to trimming and J lost 3 bases, with 10 bases between them. Germline V lookup: CDR1 LGHNA, CDR2 YSLEER. The CDR3 has 14 residues. CDR3 in DNA: TGCGCCAGCAGCCCCGACTTTCACAATCAGCCCCAGCATTTT. Amino acids: CASSPDFHNQPQHF.